What follows are 22 T cell receptor beta chains derived from one specimen sequenced in a study of CD4 T cells in relation to SARS-CoV-2 and coronaviruses. Antigens of these TCRs are unknown. Generated by immunoSEQ multiplex PCR, the TCRdb table keeps only in-frame clones and is missing some. Of tens of thousands of clones detected, over 75% appear once; the ten largest clones hold around 1.4%. The sequenced sample consisted of naive CD4+ T cells from PBMCs, cultured in vitro. Subset indicated: naive CD4+ T cells isolated by negative enrichment. The source of these receptors is an adult with COVID-19.

The genes are TRBV5-8 and TRBJ2-7; D is undetermined. Trimming cost V 0 bases and J 7 bases, with 17 bases left between them. The germline V gene has CDR1 SGHTS and CDR2 YDEGEE. The CDR3 is 15 amino acids. The chain's CDR3 is CASSLGTSVLSEQYF. For the CDR3, the DNA is TGTGCCAGCAGCTTGGGAACTTCGGTCCTCTCGGAGCAGTACTTC.

The genes are TRBV14 and TRBJ2-5, with D unclear. Germline V lookup: CDR1 SGHDN, CDR2 FVKESK. CDR3 length: 11 residues. Trimming shortened V by 1 base and J by 4 bases, and 1 base separated the two germline ends. Here the CDR3 DNA reads TGTGCCAGCAGCCAAGCAGAGACCCAGTACTTC. Translation gives CASSQAETQYF.

This rearrangement joins TRBV11-2 to TRBJ2-1; D not resolved. Trimming shortened V by 0 bases and J by 15 bases, and 12 bases separated the two germline ends. Germline V CDR1 and CDR2: SGHAT, FQNNGV. This CDR3 spans 12 amino acids. The CDR3, as DNA: TGTGCCAGCAGCTTAGACTTTTTCGGGCGGTTCTTC. Protein: CASSLDFFGRFF.

The rearrangement joins TRBV13 to TRBJ2-7; TRBD1 agrees at 8 bases. The trim removed 5 bases at V and 2 bases at J, leaving 8 bases unmatched. This CDR3 contains 15 residues. Germline V gene lookup returns CDR1 PRHDT and CDR2 FYEKMQ (reference sequence). The CDR3 loop reads CASSRRDRGTYEQYF. CDR3 sequence (DNA): TGTGCCAGCAGCCGACGCGACAGGGGAACCTACGAGCAGTACTTC.

The rearrangement joins TRBV2 to TRBJ1-3; TRBD1 matches 7 bases. This CDR3 spans 13 amino acids. In germline, CDR1 is SNHLY, CDR2 FYNNEI. J lost 3 bases, V lost 6 bases, and 2 bases had no gene match. CDR3 in amino acids: CASRGDSGNTIYF. CDR3 coding DNA: TGTGCCAGCAGGGGGGACAGTGGAAACACCATATATTTT. Full variable domain (remainder filled in from reference TRBV2 and TRBJ1-3): EPEVTQTPSHQVTQMGQEVILRCVPISNHLYFYWYRQILGQKVEFLVSFYNNEISEKSEIFDDQFSVERPDGSNFTLKIRSTKLEDSAMYFCASRGDSGNTIYFGEGSWLTVV.

The V gene is TRBV5-1, the J gene TRBJ2-1, with no clear D. V was cut by 0 bases and J by 4 bases, with 2 bases left in between. From germline, CDR1 is SGHRS and CDR2 YFSETQ. This CDR3 contains 12 residues. As DNA, the CDR3 is TGCGCCAGCAGCTTGGATTACAATGAGCAGTTCTTC. This translates into CASSLDYNEQFF.

DNA for the CDR3: TGTGCCAGCAGTGAAAGTCGAGGGGGTACGCAGTATTTT. As protein: CASSESRGGTQYF. The genes are TRBV2 and TRBJ2-3, with D possibly being TRBD1 (6 bases). CDR3 length: 13 residues. The V end lost 2 bases, the J end lost 8 bases, and 11 bases lay between the germline ends. Germline lookup yields CDR1 SNHLY and CDR2 FYNNEI.

The CDR3 loop is CASSPHPGEKLFF. The CDR3 DNA follows: TGTGCCAGCAGCCCCCATCCTGGAGAAAAACTGTTTTTT. This sequence joins TRBV7-9 and TRBJ1-4; D gene uncertain. This CDR3 has 13 residues. V was shortened by 5 bases and J by 8 bases, with 12 bases between the two germline ends. Germline values: CDR1 SEHNR, CDR2 FQNEAQ (reference sequence). The full variable domain, with the rest looked up from reference TRBV7-9 and TRBJ1-4, is DTGVSQNPRHKITKRGQNVTFRCDPISEHNRLYWYRQTLGQGPEFLTYFQNEAQLEKSRLLSDRFSAERPKGSFSTLEIQRTEQGDSAMYLCASSPHPGEKLFFGSGTQLSVL.

V usage is TRBV7-2 and J usage is TRBJ2-1; perhaps TRBD1 as D (6 bases). The CDR3 is 13 residues long. CDR1 and CDR2 from the germline V gene are SGHTA and FQGNSA. The V gene lost 3 bases and the J gene lost 10 bases, with 13 bases spanning the gap. The CDR3 DNA sequence: TGTGCCAGCAGCTTTGTCAGGACAGAAGAGCAGTTCTTC. Its protein product is CASSFVRTEEQFF.

This chain links TRBV9 with TRBJ1-5; 9 nucleotides align to TRBD1. The CDR3 has 16 residues. Germline values: CDR1 SGDLS, CDR2 YYNGEE. With 6 bases clipped from V and 7 bases from J, the junction kept 14 bases outside the gene matches. CDR3 protein: CASNLFRTGDRQPQHF. As DNA, the CDR3 is TGTGCCAGCAACCTATTCCGGACAGGGGACCGGCAGCCCCAGCATTTT.

This CDR3 is CASSVIRDRLGYTF. The CDR3 bases are TGTGCCAGCAGTGTTATCCGGGACAGGCTGGGCTACACCTTC. This rearrangement joins TRBV2 to TRBJ1-2; 8 bases map to TRBD1. There are 14 residues in the CDR3. Trimming took 4 bases from V and 8 from J; bases not matched to a gene: 9. Germline assignment: CDR1 SNHLY and CDR2 FYNNEI.

V usage is TRBV7-2 and J usage is TRBJ2-3; D might be TRBD1 (6 bases). Trimming left V 4 bases short and J 0 bases short, with 11 bases between. Germline-derived CDR1 and CDR2 are SGHTA and FQGNSA. The CDR3 length is 15 residues. CDR3 region: CASSYGQFSTDTQYF. The CDR3 region has the DNA TGTGCCAGCAGCTACGGACAGTTTAGCACAGATACGCAGTATTTT.

The chain carries TRBV6-1 and TRBJ2-7; 11 nucleotides align to TRBD2. This CDR3 has 16 residues. V lost 4 bases, J lost 4 bases, and 9 bases stayed unmatched. Germline V gives CDR1 MNHNS, CDR2 SASEGT. CDR3 in amino acids: CASSGLAGQRDYEQYF. CDR3 bases: TGTGCCAGCAGTGGACTAGCGGGACAAAGGGATTACGAGCAGTACTTC.

J is TRBJ2-1 and V is TRBV7-9; tentative D call: TRBD1 (6 bases). V was cut by 1 base and J by 5 bases, with 18 bases left in between. This CDR3 contains 17 residues. Looked up from germline, CDR1 is SEHNR and CDR2 is FQNEAQ (reference sequence). The CDR3 DNA reads as TGTGCCAGCAGCTTAGAGCCGCCTTGGGGGCCTCACAATGAGCAGTTCTTC. Its protein product is CASSLEPPWGPHNEQFF.

There are a few counts of this clone. The chain recombines TRBV14 with TRBJ2-7; 7 nucleotides line up with TRBD1. The trim removed 3 bases at V and 9 bases at J, leaving 8 bases unmatched. Germline assignment: CDR1 SGHDN and CDR2 FVKESK. This CDR3 region has 13 residues. The CDR3 reads CASSQDRQGTQYF. The CDR3 DNA reads as TGTGCCAGCAGCCAGGACCGACAGGGAACGCAGTACTTC.

This sequence joins TRBV6-4 and TRBJ2-5; D is ambiguous. The CDR3 has 18 amino acids. With 6 bases removed from V and 0 bases from J, the gap between germline ends came to 23 bases. Germline lookup yields CDR1 MRHNA and CDR2 SNTAGT. The CDR3 region has the DNA TGTGCCAGCAGCCTCGGCCTTGAGGCAGGCACGAACCAAGAGACCCAGTACTTC. This sequence encodes CASSLGLEAGTNQETQYF.

The V gene is TRBV27, the J gene TRBJ1-3; no clear D gene. Germline V gene lookup returns CDR1 MNHEY and CDR2 SMNVEV (reference sequence). This CDR3 has 15 amino acids. The V and J ends lost 5 bases and 4 bases respectively, with 15 bases between them. Here the CDR3 reads CASSLGMARGNTIYF. The DNA for the CDR3 is TGTGCCAGCAGTCTGGGGATGGCGCGCGGAAACACCATATATTTT.

This chain links TRBV19 with TRBJ2-1; no clear D gene. The CDR3 spans 15 residues. Germline-derived CDR1 and CDR2 are LNHDA and SQIVND (reference sequence). V lost 5 bases and J 4 bases, leaving 15 bases between the germline ends. The CDR3 loop is CASSPGRFQYNEQFF. The CDR3 nucleotides read TGTGCCAGTAGTCCCGGACGGTTCCAGTACAATGAGCAGTTCTTC.

V gene TRBV27 combines with J gene TRBJ1-1, with TRBD1 matching 7 bases. Germline lookup yields CDR1 MNHEY and CDR2 SMNVEV (reference sequence). The V segment lost 8 bases and the J segment 6 bases; nucleotides outside the gene matches: 6. This CDR3 spans 12 amino acids. The CDR3 here is CASGDREAEAFF. The CDR3 nucleotides read TGTGCCAGCGGTGACAGGGAGGCTGAAGCTTTCTTT.

The V and J genes are TRBV4-1 and TRBJ2-2, with 11 positions matching TRBD1. The ends lost 0 bases at V and 0 bases at J; junction bases unmatched: 0. Germline values: CDR1 MGHRA, CDR2 YSYEKL. The length of the CDR3 is 17 residues. The CDR3 DNA follows: TGCGCCAGCAGCCAAGAGGGACAGGGGGCGAACACCGGGGAGCTGTTTTTT. This encodes CASSQEGQGANTGELFF.

The gene calls are TRBV4-1 and TRBJ2-7; tentatively, D is TRBD2 (5 bases). Germline values: CDR1 MGHRA, CDR2 YSYEKL. CDR3 size: 16 residues. The V end was cut by 0 bases, the J end by 1 base, with 13 bases between. The CDR3 region has the DNA TGCGCCAGCAGCCAAGATTTACTAGTAAGTTCCTACGAGCAGTACTTC. Protein sequence: CASSQDLLVSSYEQYF.

The gene calls are TRBV5-5 and TRBJ2-2; no reliable D call. V lost 0 bases, J lost 3 bases, and 6 bases lay in between. This CDR3 contains 14 residues. Germline CDR1 and CDR2: SGHKS and YYEKEE (reference sequence). CDR3 region: CASSLVIHTGELFF. CDR3 bases: TGTGCCAGCAGCTTGGTTATCCACACCGGGGAGCTGTTTTTT.